This TCR beta chain stems from a study of T cell repertoires in cytomegalovirus infection. Whole-study context: Used in the study were CMV epitopes, some recently identified and HLA-C-restricted, others well-studied and HLA-B-restricted. Both CMV infection and a matching HLA type were indicated by public TCR beta signatures. Points from the study as a whole: Identification of carriers of CMV plus the relevant HLA was achieved through cumulative public TCR beta family frequency. HLA-C-restricted CMV-specific TCR beta clonotypes were dominant in the ex vivo response.

MiXCR, applied by TCRdb to the reads, yields one record per CDR3 protein. The data show roughly 860,000 distinct CDR3 sequences, about 31% seen once. In the case of this clonotype: The antigen remains unidentified.

The TCR sequence derives from a human donor in good health (CMV status not recorded). Some clones in this sample may be carry-over from other donors' samples. This sample comprised cultured CD8+ T cells from PBMCs, obtained from culture after CMV antigen stimulation.

As DNA, the CDR3 is TGTGCCAGCAGTCGCCGAGGGGAGCAGTACTTC. This encodes CASSRRGEQYF. V and J are TRBV12-3 or TRBV12-4 and TRBJ2-7; D possibly corresponds to TRBD2 (5 bases). The V end lost 5 bases, the J end lost 7 bases, and 9 bases lay between the germline ends. CDR3 length: 11 amino acids.